This note documents a single T cell receptor beta chain sequence. Its antigen is not identified. Clinical symptoms, serum thyroxine, TRAb, thyroid ultrasound and orbital computed tomography informed diagnoses. The CDR3 regions of TCR beta were amplified from RNA transcripts. The HTBI primer set drove a first-round RT-PCR of the TCR CDR3. TCRdb re-called the multiplex PCR reads with MiXCR, one entry per CDR3 protein. The sample lists roughly 170,000 distinct CDR3 sequences; over 15% were seen once. The sample belongs to a study of T cells in Graves' hyperthyroidism and ophthalmopathy. Study findings and constraints: Most thyroid clonotypes expanded above 0.001 appeared in blood too.

Sequenced input: blood. The source of this sequence is a woman aged 50 to 60 with Graves' hyperthyroidism.

CDR3 DNA: TGCGCCAGCAGCGGACTAGCGGGGTCTAGCTCCTACAATGAGCAGTTCTTC. It is translated as CASSGLAGSSSYNEQFF. This chain uses TRBV4-1 with TRBJ2-1; 12 bases map to TRBD2. In germline, CDR1 is MGHRA, CDR2 YSYEKL. This CDR3 region has 17 residues. V shed 5 bases, J shed 0 bases, and the junction held 5 bases outside the gene matches.